Shown below are 29 T cell receptor beta chains from a single sample sequenced in a study of CD8+ T cells in alopecia areata. The authors extracted RNA and reverse transcribed it into cDNA as the sequencing template. Generated by immunoSEQ multiplex PCR, the TCRdb table keeps only in-frame clones and is missing some. The sample yields 150,000 or so clones, about 67% seen once. The specimen was CD8+ T cells sorted from blood, collected at week 0. The receptors were sampled from a human donor with alopecia areata.

V and J are TRBV29-1 and TRBJ2-3; 8 bases line up with TRBD2. CDR1 and CDR2 from the germline V gene are SQVTM and ANQGSEA. CDR3 length: 16 residues. J lost 4 bases, V lost 0 bases, and 9 bases had no gene match. The CDR3 loop is CSVEDLSGVLSDTQYF. DNA of the CDR3: TGCAGCGTTGAAGATCTTAGCGGGGTGCTCTCAGATACGCAGTATTTT.

The V and J genes are TRBV7-8 and TRBJ1-2; D unresolved. Trimming cost V 7 bases and J 4 bases, with 4 bases left between them. This CDR3 has 10 residues. Germline lookup yields CDR1 SGHVS and CDR2 FQNEAQ. The CDR3 is CASKGYGYTF. In DNA form, the CDR3 reads TGTGCCAGCAAGGGCTATGGCTACACCTTC.

The chain employs TRBV4-2 and TRBJ2-7, with TRBD2 matching 8 bases. Germline CDR1 is LGHNA and CDR2 is YNFKEQ. V trimming: 7 bases; J trimming: 4 bases; junction bases outside the gene matches: 12. The CDR3 has 15 amino acids. The CDR3 spells CASTLWWSGGYEQYF. The CDR3 DNA reads as TGTGCCAGCACCCTTTGGTGGAGCGGGGGTTACGAGCAGTACTTC.

The chain links TRBV7-2 to TRBJ2-5, with D unclear. The DNA end favors TRBJ2-7, so the J call may be wrong. Germline V gene lookup returns CDR1 SGHTA and CDR2 FQGNSA. The CDR3 is made up of 14 amino acids. As DNA, the CDR3 is TGTGCCAGCGCCCCGGAACATACTGACTACGAGCAGTACTTC. Translation: CASAPEHTDYEQYF.

This chain joins TRBV12-5 and TRBJ1-2, with 9 bases that match TRBD1. J was trimmed by 6 bases and V by 1 base; bases with no gene match: 0. Germline V lookup: CDR1 LGHNT, CDR2 FRNRAP. There are 13 residues in the CDR3. The CDR3 region is CASGLGQGDGYTF. As DNA, the CDR3 is TGTGCTAGTGGTTTGGGACAGGGGGATGGCTACACCTTC.

The J gene is TRBJ1-2, the V gene TRBV27, with 8 bases that match TRBD1. The CDR3 totals 15 residues. The trim removed 5 bases at V and 1 base at J, leaving 6 bases unmatched. Germline V gives CDR1 MNHEY, CDR2 SMNVEV (reference sequence). CDR3 coding DNA: TGTGCCAGCAGTCCACCAGGGGGCGGTAACTATGGCTACACCTTC. This codes for CASSPPGGGNYGYTF.

The rearrangement uses TRBV19 and TRBJ1-2, with D unclear. CDR1 is LNHDA, CDR2 SQIVND, per germline (reference sequence). This CDR3 has 12 amino acids. Trimming shortened V by 1 base and J by 6 bases, and 6 bases separated the two germline ends. The CDR3 is CASSIGGNGYTF. CDR3 nucleotides: TGTGCCAGTAGTATAGGAGGGAATGGCTACACCTTC. Using reference TRBV19 and TRBJ1-2 for the parts outside the CDR3, the full variable domain is DGGITQSPKYLFRKEGQNVTLSCEQNLNHDAMYWYRQDPGQGLRLIYYSQIVNDFQKGDIAEGYSVSREKKESFPLTVTSAQKNPTAFYLCASSIGGNGYTFGSGTRLTVV.

The V gene is TRBV2, the J gene TRBJ2-7; D gene unclear. With 4 bases removed from V and 7 bases from J, the gap between germline ends came to 14 bases. The CDR3 sequence is 13 residues long. Germline-derived CDR1 and CDR2 are SNHLY and FYNNEI. CDR3 region: CASSVHLKAEQYF. Here the CDR3 DNA reads TGTGCCAGCAGTGTCCACCTAAAGGCTGAGCAGTACTTC.

The V and J genes are TRBV10-2 and TRBJ1-1; no clear D. V was cut by 2 bases and J by 5 bases, with 15 bases left in between. CDR3 length equals 15 residues. Germline V gene data show CDR1 as WSHSY and CDR2 as SAAADI. For the CDR3, the DNA is TGCGCCAGCAGTGAGATTCATGTGGCGGGGACTGAAGCTTTCTTT. Protein: CASSEIHVAGTEAFF.

The DNA for the CDR3 is TGCAGCGTTGAAGGACTAGCGGGGGGAATCACAGATACGCAGTATTTT. Translation gives CSVEGLAGGITDTQYF. The chain couples TRBV29-1 to TRBJ2-3; TRBD2 matches 13 bases. With V trimmed by 1 base and J by 2 bases, 3 bases remained unmatched. Germline loops: CDR1 SQVTM, CDR2 ANQGSEA. The CDR3 extends over 16 amino acids.

A note on this clone: The final CDR3 position lacks the conserved phenylalanine or tryptophan, pointing to a likely read error. The DNA is left out, because the CDR3 cannot be placed on it with certainty; the CDR3 is given as TCRdb lists it. The V call is TRBV5-6, the J call TRBJ1-2. The CDR3 adds up to 11 amino acids, both ends counted. CDR1 and CDR2 from the germline V gene are SGHDT and YYEEEE. CDR3 in amino acids: CASSLLVNSTS.

The table lists this clone with a few counts. V and J are TRBV6-1 and TRBJ2-2; D gene uncertain. CDR1 and CDR2 (germline): MNHNS, SASEGT. V was pared by 7 bases and J by 2 bases, with 14 bases between. This CDR3 spans 15 amino acids. CDR3 sequence reads: CASNTRQLNTGELFF. CDR3 coding DNA: TGTGCCAGCAATACACGGCAGCTAAACACCGGGGAGCTGTTTTTT.

The chain has TRBV13 and TRBJ2-7, with 7 nucleotides matching TRBD1. V was pared by 5 bases and J by 1 base, with 14 bases of the junction left unmatched. CDR3 length: 17 residues. Per germline, CDR1 PRHDT and CDR2 FYEKMQ (reference sequence). The DNA of the CDR3 is TGTGCCAGCAGCCCAAGCCCACAGGGGCTCAGTTCCTACGAGCAGTACTTC. This encodes CASSPSPQGLSSYEQYF.

The chain joins TRBV27 to TRBJ1-4; D uncertain. The CDR3 is 12 amino acids. V lost 3 bases to trimming and J lost 5 bases, with 4 bases between them. Germline V CDR1 and CDR2: MNHEY, SMNVEV (reference sequence). The CDR3 loop reads CASSFANEKLFF. The CDR3 DNA follows: TGTGCCAGCAGTTTCGCCAATGAAAAACTGTTTTTT.

The V call is TRBV4-1, the J call TRBJ2-5, with TRBD2 identical over 7 bases. CDR3 length equals 14 residues. Germline assignment: CDR1 MGHRA and CDR2 YSYEKL. With V trimmed by 0 bases and J by 2 bases, 0 bases remained unmatched. Here the CDR3 reads CASSQERGQETQYF. CDR3 nucleotides: TGCGCCAGCAGCCAAGAGCGGGGGCAAGAGACCCAGTACTTC.

This clone showed up just a few times. The V and J genes are TRBV5-1 and TRBJ2-1; a possible D gene is TRBD2 (6 bases). Trimming pared 0 bases from V and 5 bases from J, leaving 12 bases between. Germline V lookup: CDR1 SGHRS, CDR2 YFSETQ. The CDR3 runs 15 residues. CDR3 DNA sequence: TGCGCCAGCAGCTTGGTGGTAGCGGAGGACAATGAGCAGTTCTTC. Translated, it gives CASSLVVAEDNEQFF.

The chain carries TRBV23-1 and TRBJ2-3; no clear D gene. TRBV23-1 is placed among ORFs of uncertain function. This CDR3 is 18 amino acids long. V was trimmed by 2 bases and J by 1 base, leaving 19 bases between them. In nucleotides, the CDR3 is TGCGCCAGCAGTCAACCACAAGAAATTCGAACGGGCACAGATACGCAGTATTTT. It translates to CASSQPQEIRTGTDTQYF.

This clone was observed once. This chain links TRBV13 with TRBJ2-7, with D perhaps matching TRBD1 (8 bases). Germline V gives CDR1 PRHDT, CDR2 FYEKMQ (reference sequence). V gave up 5 bases and J gave up 3 bases, with 17 bases separating them. The length of the CDR3 is 15 residues. The CDR3 DNA sequence: TGTGCCAGCAGCCCAAGACAGGGGAGGGGCTACGAGCAGTACTTC. Encoded protein: CASSPRQGRGYEQYF.

The J gene is TRBJ1-5, the V gene TRBV23-1; D might be TRBD1 (6 bases). TRBV23-1 is reported as an ORF; its role is uncertain. This CDR3 has 20 amino acids. Trimming shortened V by 2 bases and J by 2 bases, and 25 bases separated the two germline ends. CDR3 sequence reads: CASSQEEKGGRREGNQPQHF. CDR3 coding DNA: TGCGCCAGCAGTCAAGAGGAAAAAGGGGGGAGACGGGAGGGCAATCAGCCCCAGCATTTT.

Only a few counts were recorded for this clone. This sequence joins TRBV30 and TRBJ2-1, with a tentative D call TRBD2 (5 bases). The germline gives CDR1 GTSNPN, CDR2 SVGIG (reference sequence). V lost 3 bases and J lost 5, with 8 bases in between. The CDR3 covers 12 residues. The CDR3 loop reads CAWSGDNNEQFF. As DNA, the CDR3 is TGTGCCTGGAGCGGGGATAACAATGAGCAGTTCTTC.

Turning to this clone: An end of the junction does not agree with germline; a read error may underlie this. The CDR3, as DNA: TGCAGCGTGGAAGATTTCGGTCGGTTCTTC. Amino acid sequence: CSVEDFGRFF. V usage is TRBV29-1 and J usage is TRBJ2-1; D unclear. CDR3 length: 10 amino acids. Germline CDR1 is SQVTM and CDR2 is ANQGSEA.

This chain's CDR3 is CASKFGSEQYF. CDR3 DNA sequence: TGTGCCAGCAAATTTGGGTCCGAGCAGTACTTC. The chain couples TRBV27 to TRBJ2-7, with D unclear. CDR1 is MNHEY and CDR2 is SMNVEV in the germline V gene (reference sequence). This CDR3 contains 11 residues. Trimming took 7 bases from V and 6 from J, leaving 10 bases between them.

The chain joins TRBV4-1 to TRBJ1-5; D is undetermined. The CDR3 length is 14 residues. Germline-derived CDR1 and CDR2 are MGHRA and YSYEKL. Trimming removed 1 base from V and 8 bases from J, with 12 bases in between. The CDR3 is CASSQGKASEPQHF. DNA of the CDR3: TGCGCCAGCAGCCAAGGGAAGGCCTCGGAGCCCCAGCATTTT.

The chain has TRBV6-5 and TRBJ1-4, with no clear D. Germline CDR1 and CDR2: MNHEY and SVGAGI. CDR3 length: 16 amino acids. V shed 0 bases and J shed 6 bases, with 14 bases lying between them. CDR3 amino acids: CASSYSSIQPYEKLFF. The CDR3 coding sequence is TGTGCCAGCAGTTACTCGAGTATCCAGCCCTATGAAAAACTGTTTTTT.

V is TRBV7-9 and J is TRBJ2-1; no clear D gene. The CDR3 extends over 13 amino acids. V was clipped by 7 bases and J by 9 bases, with 16 bases between them. Germline lookup yields CDR1 SEHNR and CDR2 FQNEAQ (reference sequence). The CDR3 bases are TGTGCCAGCATCAAGTTTGACGGAACTGAGCAGTTCTTC. This gives the protein CASIKFDGTEQFF.

The chain joins TRBV29-1 to TRBJ1-2; D is ambiguous. The CDR3 loop spans 13 amino acids. V was shortened by 1 base and J by 2 bases, with 8 bases between the two germline ends. Germline V lookup: CDR1 SQVTM, CDR2 ANQGSEA. CDR3 sequence (DNA): TGCAGCGTTGAAGGCCGGGAAAACTATGGCTACACCTTC. Protein: CSVEGRENYGYTF.

The sample holds a few counts of this clone. The rearrangement uses TRBV4-2 and TRBJ2-7, with D uncertain. This CDR3 is 17 amino acids long. V gave up 1 base and J gave up 1 base, with 17 bases separating them. CDR1 is LGHNA and CDR2 is YNFKEQ in the germline V gene. The CDR3 bases are TGTGCCAGCAGCCAAGGATGGGGTTGGCTGGTATCCTACGAGCAGTACTTC. It yields the protein CASSQGWGWLVSYEQYF.

The chain couples TRBV6-5 to TRBJ2-7; D uncertain. V was cut by 7 bases and J by 6 bases, with 10 bases left in between. Germline CDR1 is MNHEY and CDR2 is SVGAGI. The CDR3 totals 11 residues. In DNA, the CDR3 is TGTGCCAGCACCTCGGGTTCCGAGCAGTACTTC. Amino acid sequence: CASTSGSEQYF.

The chain recombines TRBV2 with TRBJ2-7; 7 bases map to TRBD1. Trimming at V came to 7 bases and at J to 3 bases, leaving 18 bases not matched to a gene. CDR1 SNHLY and CDR2 FYNNEI come from the germline V gene. This CDR3 spans 17 amino acids. CDR3 coding DNA: TGTGCCAGCACCCGAGCGCTTACAGGGGCAAGAAACTACGAGCAGTACTTC. This codes for CASTRALTGARNYEQYF.